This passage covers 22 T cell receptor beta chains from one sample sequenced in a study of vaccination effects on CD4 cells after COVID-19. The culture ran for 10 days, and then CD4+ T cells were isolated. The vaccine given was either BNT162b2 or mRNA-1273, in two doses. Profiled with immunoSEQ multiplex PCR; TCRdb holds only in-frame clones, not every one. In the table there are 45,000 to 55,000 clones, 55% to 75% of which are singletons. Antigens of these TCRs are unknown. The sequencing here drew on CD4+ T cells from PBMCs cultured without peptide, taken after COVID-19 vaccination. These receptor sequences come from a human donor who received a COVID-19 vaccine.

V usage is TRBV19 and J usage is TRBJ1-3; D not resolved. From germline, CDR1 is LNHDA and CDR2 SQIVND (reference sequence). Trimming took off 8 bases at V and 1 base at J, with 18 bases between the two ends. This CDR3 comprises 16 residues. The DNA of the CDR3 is TGTGCCAGTGGTCGCACTCCCAGATTTTCTGGAAACACCATATATTTT. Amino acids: CASGRTPRFSGNTIYF.

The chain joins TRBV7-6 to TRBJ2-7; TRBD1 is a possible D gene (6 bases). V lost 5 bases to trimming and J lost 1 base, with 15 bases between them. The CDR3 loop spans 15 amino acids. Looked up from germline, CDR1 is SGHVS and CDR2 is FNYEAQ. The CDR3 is CASSQTPGTSYEQYF. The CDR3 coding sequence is TGTGCCAGCAGCCAAACTCCCGGGACATCCTACGAGCAGTACTTC.

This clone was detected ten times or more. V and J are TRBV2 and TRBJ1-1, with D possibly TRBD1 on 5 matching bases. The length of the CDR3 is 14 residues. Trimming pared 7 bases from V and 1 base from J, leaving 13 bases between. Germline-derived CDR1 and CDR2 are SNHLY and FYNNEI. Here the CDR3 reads CASNSRAGNTEAFF. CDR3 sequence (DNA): TGTGCCAGCAACAGCAGGGCCGGGAACACTGAAGCTTTCTTT.

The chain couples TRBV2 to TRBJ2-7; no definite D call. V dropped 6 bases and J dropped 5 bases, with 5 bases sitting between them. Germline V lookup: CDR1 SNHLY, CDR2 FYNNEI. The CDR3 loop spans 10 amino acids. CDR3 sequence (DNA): TGTGCCAGCAGCTTAAACGAGCAGTACTTC. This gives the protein CASSLNEQYF.

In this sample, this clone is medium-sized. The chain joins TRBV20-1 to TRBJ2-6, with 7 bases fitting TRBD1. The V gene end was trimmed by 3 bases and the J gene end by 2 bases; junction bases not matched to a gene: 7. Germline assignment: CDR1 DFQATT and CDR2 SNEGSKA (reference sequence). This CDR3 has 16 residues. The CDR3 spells CSASPIDRAGANVLTF. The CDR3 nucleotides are TGCAGTGCTAGTCCTATAGACAGGGCTGGGGCCAACGTCCTGACTTTC.

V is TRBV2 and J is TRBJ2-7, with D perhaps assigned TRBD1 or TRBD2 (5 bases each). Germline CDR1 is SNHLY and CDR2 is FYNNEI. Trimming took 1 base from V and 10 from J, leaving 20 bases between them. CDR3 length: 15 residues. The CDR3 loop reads CASSEEAGTALEQYF. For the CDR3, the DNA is TGTGCCAGCAGTGAAGAGGCAGGGACCGCGCTTGAACAGTACTTC.

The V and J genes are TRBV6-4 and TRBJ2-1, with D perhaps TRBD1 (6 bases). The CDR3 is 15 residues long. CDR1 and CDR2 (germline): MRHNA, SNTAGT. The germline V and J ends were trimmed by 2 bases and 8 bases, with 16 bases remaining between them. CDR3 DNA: TGTGCCAGCAGTGACCGTCGCAGGGGTATCGATGAGCAGTTCTTC. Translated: CASSDRRRGIDEQFF.

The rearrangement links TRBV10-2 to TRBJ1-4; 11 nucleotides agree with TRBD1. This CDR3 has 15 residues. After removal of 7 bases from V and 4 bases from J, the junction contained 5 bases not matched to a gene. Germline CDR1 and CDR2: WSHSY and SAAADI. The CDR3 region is CASKGTGGNNEKLFF. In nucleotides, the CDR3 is TGCGCCAGCAAGGGGACAGGGGGAAATAATGAAAAACTGTTTTTT.

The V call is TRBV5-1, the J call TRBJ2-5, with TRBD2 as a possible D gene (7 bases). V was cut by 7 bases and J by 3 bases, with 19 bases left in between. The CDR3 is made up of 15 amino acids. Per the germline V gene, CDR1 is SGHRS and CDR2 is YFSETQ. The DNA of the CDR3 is TGCGCCAGCCACAGGGTCGGGGGGCTAGAAGAGACCCAGTACTTC. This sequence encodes CASHRVGGLEETQYF.

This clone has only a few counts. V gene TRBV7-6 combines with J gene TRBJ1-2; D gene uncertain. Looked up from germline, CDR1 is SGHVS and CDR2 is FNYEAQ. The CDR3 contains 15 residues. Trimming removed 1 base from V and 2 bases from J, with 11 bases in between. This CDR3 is CASSLGVRRNYGYTF. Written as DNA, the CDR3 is TGTGCCAGCAGCTTAGGTGTCAGGAGAAACTATGGCTACACCTTC.

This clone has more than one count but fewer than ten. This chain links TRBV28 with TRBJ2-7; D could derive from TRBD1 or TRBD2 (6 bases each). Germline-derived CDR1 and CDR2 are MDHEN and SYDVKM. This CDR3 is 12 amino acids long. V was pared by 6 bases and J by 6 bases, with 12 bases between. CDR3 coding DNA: TGTGCCAGCAGACAGGGACTGGGCGAGCAGTACTTC. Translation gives CASRQGLGEQYF.

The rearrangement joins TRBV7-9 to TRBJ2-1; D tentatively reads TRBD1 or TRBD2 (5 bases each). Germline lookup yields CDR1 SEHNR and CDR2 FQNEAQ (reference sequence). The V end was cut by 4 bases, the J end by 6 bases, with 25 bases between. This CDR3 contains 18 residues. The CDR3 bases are TGTGCCAGCAGCTCACGAGGGGCGCGCGGGTGGGCGCGCAATGAGCAGTTCTTC. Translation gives CASSSRGARGWARNEQFF.

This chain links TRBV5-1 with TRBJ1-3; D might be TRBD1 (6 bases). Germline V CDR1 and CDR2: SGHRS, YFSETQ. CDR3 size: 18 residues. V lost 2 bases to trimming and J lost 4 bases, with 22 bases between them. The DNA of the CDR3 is TGCGCCAGCAGCTTTGGACAGATATCCGAGGGTCTCGGAAACACCATATATTTT. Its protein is CASSFGQISEGLGNTIYF.

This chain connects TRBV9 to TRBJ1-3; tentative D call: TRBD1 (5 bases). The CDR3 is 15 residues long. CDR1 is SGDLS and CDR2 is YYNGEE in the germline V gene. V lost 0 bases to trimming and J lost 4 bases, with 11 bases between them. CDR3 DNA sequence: TGTGCCAGCAGCGTAGATCCGGGGGTAGGAAACACCATATATTTT. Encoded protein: CASSVDPGVGNTIYF.

This CDR3 is CASSFSNQPQHF. Written as DNA, the CDR3 is TGTGCCAGCTCCTTTAGCAATCAGCCCCAGCATTTT. This sequence joins TRBV25-1 and TRBJ1-5; D ambiguous. V was cut by 8 bases and J by 0 bases, with 5 bases left in between. Germline values: CDR1 MGHDK, CDR2 SYGVNS. The CDR3 runs to 12 residues.

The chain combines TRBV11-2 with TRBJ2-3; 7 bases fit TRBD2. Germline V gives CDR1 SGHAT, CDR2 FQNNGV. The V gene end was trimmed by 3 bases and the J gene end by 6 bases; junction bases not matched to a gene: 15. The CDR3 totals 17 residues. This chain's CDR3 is CASSFLAAAGVYDTQYF. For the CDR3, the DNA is TGTGCCAGCAGCTTTTTAGCTGCGGCGGGGGTATACGATACGCAGTATTTT.

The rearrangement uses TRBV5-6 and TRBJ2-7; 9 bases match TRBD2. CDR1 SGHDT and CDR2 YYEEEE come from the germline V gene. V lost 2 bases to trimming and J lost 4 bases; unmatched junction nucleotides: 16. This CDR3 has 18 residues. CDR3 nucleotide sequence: TGTGCCAGCAGCTTTCTGGCTAGCGGGACCTCCGTACCGTACGAGCAGTACTTC. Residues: CASSFLASGTSVPYEQYF.

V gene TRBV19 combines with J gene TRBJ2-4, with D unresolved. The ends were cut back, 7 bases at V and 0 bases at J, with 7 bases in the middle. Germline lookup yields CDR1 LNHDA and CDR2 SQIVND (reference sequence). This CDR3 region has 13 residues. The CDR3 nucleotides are TGTGCCAGTACGAGTAGAGCCAAAAACATTCAGTACTTC. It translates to CASTSRAKNIQYF.

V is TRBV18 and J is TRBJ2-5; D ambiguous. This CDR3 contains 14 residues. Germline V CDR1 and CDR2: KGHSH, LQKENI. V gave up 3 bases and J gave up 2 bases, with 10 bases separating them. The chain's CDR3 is CASSPGLSQETQYF. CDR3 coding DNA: TGTGCCAGCTCACCCGGGCTTAGTCAAGAGACCCAGTACTTC.

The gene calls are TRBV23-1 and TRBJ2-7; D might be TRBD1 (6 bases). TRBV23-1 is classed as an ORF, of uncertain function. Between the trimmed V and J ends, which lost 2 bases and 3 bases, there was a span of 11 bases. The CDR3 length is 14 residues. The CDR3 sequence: CASSQGGPFYEQYF. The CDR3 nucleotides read TGCGCCAGCAGTCAAGGGGGCCCATTCTACGAGCAGTACTTC.

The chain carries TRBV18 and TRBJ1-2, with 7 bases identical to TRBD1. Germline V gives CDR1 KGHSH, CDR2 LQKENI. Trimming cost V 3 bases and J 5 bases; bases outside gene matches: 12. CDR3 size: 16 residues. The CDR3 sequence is CASSPVPTGAMYGYTF. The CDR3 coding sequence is TGTGCCAGCTCACCCGTTCCTACAGGGGCTATGTATGGCTACACCTTC.

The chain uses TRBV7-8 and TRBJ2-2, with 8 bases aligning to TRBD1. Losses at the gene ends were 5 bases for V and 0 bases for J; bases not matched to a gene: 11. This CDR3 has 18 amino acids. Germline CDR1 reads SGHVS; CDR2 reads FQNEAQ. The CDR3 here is CASSTYYRDRPNTGELFF. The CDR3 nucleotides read TGTGCCAGCAGCACCTACTACCGGGACAGGCCGAACACCGGGGAGCTGTTTTTT. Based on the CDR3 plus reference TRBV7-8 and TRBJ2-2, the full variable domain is GAGVSQSPRYKVAKRGQDVALRCDPISGHVSLFWYQQALGQGPEFLTYFQNEAQLDKSGLPSDRFFAERPEGSVSTLKIQRTQQEDSAVYLCASSTYYRDRPNTGELFFGEGSRLTVL.